This T cell receptor beta chain was obtained from a study of blood T cell repertoires in COVID-19. Study-level information: From T cells, B-cell-depleted T cells, or PBMCs came the material, which was cDNA or gDNA.

In the authors' workflow: Estimated nucleated cell counts came from reference gene primer amplification. Assay used: immunoSEQ multiplex PCR; TCRdb lists only in-frame clones, some missing. That table furnishes V, J and clone size, whereas the DNA furnished D and trimming. The data show approximately 190,000 clones, approximately 79% seen once. V was trimmed by 0 bases and J by 9 bases, leaving 7 bases between them. Germline V gene data show CDR1 as SGDLS and CDR2 as YYNGEE. The CDR3 covers 13 residues. The table lists this clone with a few counts. The sequence was obtained from a man aged 55 to 70 with active or convalescent COVID-19. This sequence joins TRBV9 and TRBJ1-6; unclear D gene. What was sequenced was peripheral blood. The CDR3 sequence is CASSVDWSSPLHF. CDR3 coding DNA: TGTGCCAGCAGCGTAGATTGGAGTTCACCCCTCCACTTT.